The source of this T cell receptor (beta chain) is a study of cytomegalovirus exposure and HLA in healthy donors. For the study at large: An early release of data contained 80 million to 85 million unique TCRs, which came from HLA-typed donors.

PCR was performed using 60 Vbeta and 13 Jbeta primers. Produced via immunoSEQ multiplex PCR; TCRdb's table is partial and in-frame only. Of about 120,000 clones in the sample, around 69% were seen once. The study's findings and limits: Some V segments (TRBV6-2 and TRBV6-3 among them) were excluded as indistinguishable.

Notes on this clone: Its target is unknown.

CDR1 is MNHEY, CDR2 SMNVEV, per germline (reference sequence). The CDR3 totals 15 residues. The V segment lost 8 bases and the J segment 2 bases; nucleotides outside the gene matches: 8. This receptor was taken from a man over 45 in good health and CMV-seropositive. The sequenced sample was PBMCs. This chain joins TRBV27 and TRBJ2-3, with 9 bases lining up with TRBD1. The CDR3 loop reads CASAPGQGLTDTQYF. CDR3 nucleotide sequence: TGTGCCAGCGCTCCGGGACAGGGCCTCACAGATACGCAGTATTTT.